Presented here are 6 T cell receptor beta chains from one specimen sequenced in a study of T cells after yellow fever vaccination. TCRdb passed the 5' RACE reads through MiXCR, listing each CDR3 protein once. The table shows hundreds of thousands of distinct CDR3 sequences, with around 12% occurring only once. This sample comprised CD4+ T cells sorted from PBMCs, obtained 15 days after the yellow fever booster vaccination. All receptors come from a man younger than 35 who received the YFV17D yellow fever vaccine.

V usage is TRBV9 and J usage is TRBJ1-1, with no clear D. Trimming took off 0 bases at V and 1 base at J, with 10 bases between the two ends. CDR3 length: 15 amino acids. Germline assignment: CDR1 SGDLS and CDR2 YYNGEE. The DNA for the CDR3 is TGTGCCAGCAGCGTAGTTTTCCATGGGAACACTGAAGCTTTCTTT. It codes for CASSVVFHGNTEAFF.

This clonotype was seen a handful of times. The chain uses TRBV6-2 or TRBV6-3 and TRBJ2-5, with 14 bases identical to TRBD2. Trimming took 6 bases from V and 4 from J; bases not matched to a gene: 10. Per the germline V gene, CDR1 is MNHEY and CDR2 is SVGEGT. The CDR3 covers 17 residues. The chain's CDR3 is CASRAFGLAGGTETQYF. The CDR3 DNA sequence: TGTGCCAGCAGAGCTTTCGGACTAGCGGGGGGCACAGAGACCCAGTACTTC.

Only a few counts were recorded for this clonotype. This chain uses TRBV18 with TRBJ2-2; D could derive from TRBD1 or TRBD2 (5 bases each). The germline V gene encodes CDR1 KGHSH and CDR2 LQKENI. This CDR3 comprises 15 residues. The V and J ends lost 4 bases and 1 base respectively, with 10 bases between them. The CDR3 bases are TGTGCCAGCTCACTGGGACCCCTGAACACCGGGGAGCTGTTTTTT. Translated: CASSLGPLNTGELFF.

The chain combines TRBV19 with TRBJ2-7; D is possibly TRBD1 (6 bases). Trimming took off 4 bases at V and 3 bases at J, with 10 bases between the two ends. The CDR3 has 13 amino acids. Germline assignment: CDR1 LNHDA and CDR2 SQIVND (reference sequence). CDR3 sequence reads: CASSRDTNYEQYF. For the CDR3, the DNA is TGTGCCAGTAGTAGGGACACCAACTACGAGCAGTACTTC.

This clonotype was picked up a small number of times. The chain combines TRBV7-2 with TRBJ2-7; D is ambiguous. The CDR3 has 14 residues. Germline V gene data show CDR1 as SGHTA and CDR2 as FQGNSA. V lost 1 base and J lost 0, with 7 bases in between. In DNA form, the CDR3 reads TGTGCCAGCAGCTTAGAGCCCGGCTCCTACGAGCAGTACGTC. Residues: CASSLEPGSYEQYV.

The chain links TRBV5-1 to TRBJ2-2; D is perhaps TRBD1 (6 bases). The CDR3 totals 15 residues. Germline V gene sequence: CDR1 SGHRS, CDR2 YFSETQ. The V end was cut by 2 bases, the J end by 4 bases, with 12 bases between. CDR3 sequence: CASSFSGAGTGELFF. CDR3 coding DNA: TGCGCCAGCAGCTTCTCAGGGGCGGGCACCGGGGAGCTGTTTTTT. Based on the CDR3 plus reference TRBV5-1 and TRBJ2-2, the full variable domain is KAGVTQTPRYLIKTRGQQVTLSCSPISGHRSVSWYQQTPGQGLQFLFEYFSETQRNKGNFPGRFSGRQFSNSRSEMNVSTLELGDSALYLCASSFSGAGTGELFFGEGSRLTVL.